The 10 T cell receptor beta chains in this list originate from one sample, sequenced in a study of cytomegalovirus exposure and HLA in healthy donors. The PCR employed 60 Vbeta primers together with 13 Jbeta primers. Measured with immunoSEQ multiplex PCR; TCRdb has only the in-frame clones, and not every one. The profile covers 110,000 to 150,000 clones, with around two thirds appearing a single time and approximately 2.3% taken by the ten largest. The sequenced sample consisted of PBMCs. The origin of the receptors is a woman aged 55 to 70 in good health and CMV-seropositive.

This clone turned up a few times. This sequence joins TRBV10-3 and TRBJ2-6; D not resolved. The germline CDR1 and CDR2 sequences are ENHRY and SYGVKD. With 9 bases removed from V and 2 bases from J, the gap between germline ends came to 11 bases. The length of the CDR3 is 14 residues. CDR3 nucleotides: TGTGCCATAGGAGAAGGTGCTGGGGCCAACGTCCTGACTTTC. This encodes CAIGEGAGANVLTF.

This sequence joins TRBV5-1 and TRBJ2-1; 11 nucleotides line up with TRBD1. This CDR3 region has 15 residues. V trimming: 3 bases; J trimming: 7 bases; junction bases outside the gene matches: 6. Germline V gene sequence: CDR1 SGHRS, CDR2 YFSETQ. This CDR3 reads CASSSRTGGENEQFF. CDR3 nucleotides: TGCGCCAGCAGCTCGCGGACAGGGGGCGAGAATGAGCAGTTCTTC.

The CDR3 DNA sequence: TGTGCCAGCAGCCAAGGTCCCGGGGGGCGCGAGCAGTACTTC. Protein sequence: CASSQGPGGREQYF. This chain uses TRBV4-2 with TRBJ2-7; possible D gene TRBD2, 7 bases. With 1 base removed from V and 6 bases from J, the gap between germline ends came to 13 bases. The CDR3 contains 14 residues. CDR1 LGHNA and CDR2 YNFKEQ come from the germline V gene.

The V gene is TRBV5-1, the J gene TRBJ2-3, with TRBD2 identical over 7 bases. V gave up 4 bases and J gave up 4 bases; unmatched junction bases: 9. Germline CDR1 reads SGHRS; CDR2 reads YFSETQ. The CDR3 consists of 15 residues. The CDR3 coding sequence is TGCGCCAGCAGCCCTGGGGAAGCGGGACCAGATACGCAGTATTTT. As protein: CASSPGEAGPDTQYF.

The chain employs TRBV30 and TRBJ1-4; 9 bases line up with TRBD1. The V and J ends lost 5 bases and 10 bases, in that order; junction bases with no gene match: 14. CDR3 length equals 15 residues. Germline assignment: CDR1 GTSNPN and CDR2 SVGIG (reference sequence). The CDR3 DNA reads TGTGCCTGGGGGACAGGGACAGGACCTGAAGCAAAACTGTTTTTT. It translates to CAWGTGTGPEAKLFF. The complete variable domain, with remaining parts taken from reference TRBV30 and TRBJ1-4, reads SQTIHQWPATLVQPVGSPLSLECTVEGTSNPNLYWYRQAAGRGLQLLFYSVGIGQISSEVPQNLSASRPQDRQFILSSKKLLLSDSGFYLCAWGTGTGPEAKLFFGSGTQLSVL.

The J gene is TRBJ2-2, the V gene TRBV19, with 12 bases matching TRBD1. The CDR3 loop spans 17 amino acids. CDR1 is LNHDA, CDR2 SQIVND, per germline (reference sequence). The V and J ends lost 3 bases and 7 bases, in that order; junction bases with no gene match: 9. The CDR3 DNA is TGTGCCAGTAGTATGTTGGGGACAGGGGGCGCGGACGGGGAGCTGTTTTTT. Encoded protein: CASSMLGTGGADGELFF. Supplemented by reference TRBV19 and TRBJ2-2, the full variable domain reads DGGITQSPKYLFRKEGQNVTLSCEQNLNHDAMYWYRQDPGQGLRLIYYSQIVNDFQKGDIAEGYSVSREKKESFPLTVTSAQKNPTAFYLCASSMLGTGGADGELFFGEGSRLTVL.

This chain links TRBV18 with TRBJ1-4, with D possibly matching TRBD1 (6 bases). The germline V gene encodes CDR1 KGHSH and CDR2 LQKENI. V lost 3 bases and J lost 7, with 15 bases in between. The CDR3 sequence is 15 residues long. DNA for the CDR3: TGTGCCAGCTCACCCCTACAGGGCGAGGTTGAAAAACTGTTTTTT. Amino acids: CASSPLQGEVEKLFF.

This chain joins TRBV19 and TRBJ2-5, with 9 bases lining up with TRBD2. CDR1 and CDR2 (germline): LNHDA, SQIVND (reference sequence). V shed 8 bases, J shed 4 bases, and the junction held 17 bases outside the gene matches. The CDR3 runs 17 residues. CDR3 protein: CASAGYAGGPGGETQYF. The DNA for the CDR3 is TGTGCCAGTGCCGGATACGCGGGAGGGCCCGGAGGAGAGACCCAGTACTTC.

The chain employs TRBV5-1 and TRBJ1-5; D is perhaps TRBD1 (6 bases). Deletions cut 4 bases from V and 0 bases from J, with 11 bases between. This CDR3 is built from 15 residues. Germline CDR1 and CDR2: SGHRS and YFSETQ. The CDR3 reads CASSLRGNSNQPQHF. DNA of the CDR3: TGCGCCAGCAGCCTGAGGGGGAATAGCAATCAGCCCCAGCATTTT.

V gene TRBV28 combines with J gene TRBJ2-7; the match to TRBD2 covers 11 bases. CDR3 length: 15 residues. CDR1 and CDR2 from the germline V gene are MDHEN and SYDVKM. Trimming took 6 bases from V and 0 from J; bases not matched to a gene: 4. CDR3 DNA: TGTGCCAGCAGCGTCACTAGCGGGGGCTCCTACGAGCAGTACTTC. Amino acids: CASSVTSGGSYEQYF. The full variable domain, its missing parts supplied by reference TRBV28 and TRBJ2-7, is DVKVTQSSRYLVKRTGEKVFLECVQDMDHENMFWYRQDPGLGLRLIYFSYDVKMKEKGDIPEGYSVSREKKERFSLILESASTNQTSMYLCASSVTSGGSYEQYFGPGTRLTVT.